This T cell receptor (beta chain) was captured by sequencing in a study of beta chain features in type 1 diabetes. Looking at the study overall: There was similarity between patients and healthy donors in age, gender and cell yields.

Study-wide results and limits: Type 1 diabetes patients had fewer VDJ junction insertions and more deletions. Overrepresentation of cells with high TCR expression could result from cDNA sequencing.

Reverse transcribing all isolated RNA meant expressed TCRB transcripts were sequenced. Method: immunoSEQ multiplex PCR; TCRdb's copy keeps in-frame clones and lacks some. The table has about 150,000 clones, 11% seen once. A word on this clone: Antigen: not known.

Sequencing was performed on central memory CD4+ T cells from blood. This TCR was sampled from a man aged 18 to 30 in good health.

The CDR3 bases are TGCGCCAGCAGCGAGTTTAGCGGGGGGACCTACGAGCAGTACTTC. This gives the protein CASSEFSGGTYEQYF. The chain couples TRBV5-1 to TRBJ2-7, with 10 nucleotides matching TRBD2. The V gene's germline CDR1 is SGHRS and CDR2 YFSETQ. The CDR3 spans 15 residues. J gave up 2 bases and V 4 bases, and 6 bases lay outside the gene matches.